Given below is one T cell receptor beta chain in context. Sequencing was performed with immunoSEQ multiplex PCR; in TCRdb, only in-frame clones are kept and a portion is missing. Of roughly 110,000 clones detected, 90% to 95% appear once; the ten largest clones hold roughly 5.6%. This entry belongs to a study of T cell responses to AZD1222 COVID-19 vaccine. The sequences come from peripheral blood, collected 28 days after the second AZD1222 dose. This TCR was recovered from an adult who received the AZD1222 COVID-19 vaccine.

The CDR3 region has the DNA TGTGCCAGCAGTCCTCGACAGGGCGACTACGAGCAGTACTTC. This sequence encodes CASSPRQGDYEQYF. V is TRBV5-5 and J is TRBJ2-7; TRBD1 matches 7 bases. V was clipped by 5 bases and J by 3 bases; unmatched bases: 8. The CDR3 totals 14 residues. CDR1 SGHKS and CDR2 YYEKEE come from the germline V gene (reference sequence).